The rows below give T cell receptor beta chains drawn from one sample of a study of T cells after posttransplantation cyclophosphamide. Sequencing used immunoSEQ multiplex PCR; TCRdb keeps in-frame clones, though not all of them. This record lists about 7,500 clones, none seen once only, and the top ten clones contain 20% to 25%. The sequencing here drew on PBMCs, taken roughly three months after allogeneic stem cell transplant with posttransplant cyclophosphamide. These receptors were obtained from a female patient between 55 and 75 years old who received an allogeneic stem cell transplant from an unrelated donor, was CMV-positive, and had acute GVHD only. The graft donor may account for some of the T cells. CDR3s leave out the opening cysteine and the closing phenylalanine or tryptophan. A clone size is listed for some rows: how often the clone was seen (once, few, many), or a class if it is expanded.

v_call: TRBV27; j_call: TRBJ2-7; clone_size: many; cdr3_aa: ASSPWTSYGPEQY
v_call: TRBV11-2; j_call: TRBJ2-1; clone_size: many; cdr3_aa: ASSSIQGANEQF
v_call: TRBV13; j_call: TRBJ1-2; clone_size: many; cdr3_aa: ASSHTGTRGYGYT
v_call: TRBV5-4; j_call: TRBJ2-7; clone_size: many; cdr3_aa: ASSGQGARAYEQY
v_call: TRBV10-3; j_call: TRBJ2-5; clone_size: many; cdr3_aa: AISEASGNGETQY
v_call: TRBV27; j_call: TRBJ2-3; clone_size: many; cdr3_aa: ASSLSVLTVTSTDTQY
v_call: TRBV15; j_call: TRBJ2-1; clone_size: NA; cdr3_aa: ATSSFNEQF
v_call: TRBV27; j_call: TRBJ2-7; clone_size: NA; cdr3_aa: ASSLSPGSEQY
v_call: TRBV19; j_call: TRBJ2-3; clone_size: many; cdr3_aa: ASSTQLGTDTQY
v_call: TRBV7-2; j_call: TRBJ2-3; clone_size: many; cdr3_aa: ASSRGLAGADTQY
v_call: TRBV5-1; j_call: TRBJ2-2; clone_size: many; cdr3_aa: ASSLDPSGRAPLF
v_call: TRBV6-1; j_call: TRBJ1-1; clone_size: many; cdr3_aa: ATGQGSGTEAF
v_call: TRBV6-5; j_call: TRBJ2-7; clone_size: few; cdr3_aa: ASSYPDEQY
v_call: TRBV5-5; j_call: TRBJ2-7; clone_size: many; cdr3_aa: ASSLAGTGSYEQY
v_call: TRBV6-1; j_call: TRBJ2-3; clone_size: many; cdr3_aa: ASSASGGSSDTQY
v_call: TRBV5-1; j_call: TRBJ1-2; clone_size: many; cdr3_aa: ASSPRGQGNGYT
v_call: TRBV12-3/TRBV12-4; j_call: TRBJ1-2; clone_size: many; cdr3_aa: ASSPNRGDNYGYT
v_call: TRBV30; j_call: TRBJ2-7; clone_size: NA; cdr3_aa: AWQLDRVHEQY
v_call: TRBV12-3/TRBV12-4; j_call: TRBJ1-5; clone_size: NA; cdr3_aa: ASSLTGWGQPQH
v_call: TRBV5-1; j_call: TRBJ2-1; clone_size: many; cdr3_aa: ASSLPKNGDWFVAEQF
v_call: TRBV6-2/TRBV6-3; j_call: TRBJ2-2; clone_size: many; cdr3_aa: ASTLRGGNTGELF
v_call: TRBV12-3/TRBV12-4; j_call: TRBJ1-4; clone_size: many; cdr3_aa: ASSGTAEKLF
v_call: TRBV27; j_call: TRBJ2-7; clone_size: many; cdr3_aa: ASSPSGGPSGEQY
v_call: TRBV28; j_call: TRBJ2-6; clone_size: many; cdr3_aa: ASSLSPGQGSGANVLT
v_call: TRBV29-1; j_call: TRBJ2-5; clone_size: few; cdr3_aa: SVRDRGLATQY
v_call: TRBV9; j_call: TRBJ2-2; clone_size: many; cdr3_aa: ASTPRDRVVNTGELF
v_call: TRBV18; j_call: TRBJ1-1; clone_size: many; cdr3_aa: ASSLGDTGGTEAF
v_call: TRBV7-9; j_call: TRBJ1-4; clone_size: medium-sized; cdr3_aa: ASSLPAAGGDEKLF
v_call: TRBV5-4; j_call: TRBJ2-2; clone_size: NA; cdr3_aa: ASSPRGGRNTGELF
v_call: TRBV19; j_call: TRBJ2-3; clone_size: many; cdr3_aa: VPFDRGRPTSAQY
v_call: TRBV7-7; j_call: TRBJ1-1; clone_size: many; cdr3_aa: ASSADRAFDTEAF
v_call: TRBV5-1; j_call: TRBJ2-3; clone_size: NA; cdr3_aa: ASSLGSGTGVKGADTQY
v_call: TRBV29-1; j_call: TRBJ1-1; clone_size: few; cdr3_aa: SLGGELNTEAF
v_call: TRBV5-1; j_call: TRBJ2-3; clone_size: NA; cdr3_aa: ASSLAGQGITDTQY
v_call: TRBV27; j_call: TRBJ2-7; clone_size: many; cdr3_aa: ASSNPTGYEQY
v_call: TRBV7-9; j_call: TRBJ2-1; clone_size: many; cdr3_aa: ASSPSVNEQF
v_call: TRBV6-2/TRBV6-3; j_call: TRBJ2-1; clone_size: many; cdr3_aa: ASRTGGINEQF
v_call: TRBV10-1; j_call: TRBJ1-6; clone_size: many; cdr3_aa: ASSRDSNSPLH
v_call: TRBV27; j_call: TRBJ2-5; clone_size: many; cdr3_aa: ASKGDRTRETQY
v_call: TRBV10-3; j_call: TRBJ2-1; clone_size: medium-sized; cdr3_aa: ASSGTSGAHNEQF
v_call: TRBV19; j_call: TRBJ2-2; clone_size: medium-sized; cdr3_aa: ASARGGTSRTGELF
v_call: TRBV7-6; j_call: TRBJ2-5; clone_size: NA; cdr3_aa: ASSSSPGVGLETQY
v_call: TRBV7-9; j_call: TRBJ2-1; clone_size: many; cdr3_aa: ASSLVRGAYNEQF
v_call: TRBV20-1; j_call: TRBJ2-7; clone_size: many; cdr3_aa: SARNGYEQY
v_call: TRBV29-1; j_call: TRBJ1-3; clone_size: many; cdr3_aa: SATKTGGSGNTIY
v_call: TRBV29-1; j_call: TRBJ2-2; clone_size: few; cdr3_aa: SGGTSGSGELF
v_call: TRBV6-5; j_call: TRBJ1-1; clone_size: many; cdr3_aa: ASSYQGPNTEAF
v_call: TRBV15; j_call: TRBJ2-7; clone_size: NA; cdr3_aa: ATSRVVGDSVTYEQY
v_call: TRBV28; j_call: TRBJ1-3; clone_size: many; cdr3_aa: ASSSPGTGQVY
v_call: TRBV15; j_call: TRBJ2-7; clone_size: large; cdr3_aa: ATGSRDSSYEQY
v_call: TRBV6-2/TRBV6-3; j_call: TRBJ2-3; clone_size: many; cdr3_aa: ASSYRDTQY
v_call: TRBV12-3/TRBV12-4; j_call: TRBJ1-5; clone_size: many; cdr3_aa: ASSWTGNSNQPQH
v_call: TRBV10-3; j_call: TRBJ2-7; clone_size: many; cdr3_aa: AISESVTGARYEQY
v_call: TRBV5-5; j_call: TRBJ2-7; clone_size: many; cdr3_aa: ASSRGAYEQY
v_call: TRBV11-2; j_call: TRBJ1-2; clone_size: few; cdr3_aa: ASSLTSVSNYGYT
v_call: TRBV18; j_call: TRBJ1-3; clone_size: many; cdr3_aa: ASSPFAGLGNTIY
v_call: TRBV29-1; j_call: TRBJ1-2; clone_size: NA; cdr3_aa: SVDRQHGYT
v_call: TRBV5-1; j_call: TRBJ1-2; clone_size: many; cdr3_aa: ASSWTGDYGYT
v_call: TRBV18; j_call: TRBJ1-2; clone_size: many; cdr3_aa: ASSPDRRGYGYT
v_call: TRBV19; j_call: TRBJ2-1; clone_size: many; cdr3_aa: ASSIGLAGGSSYNEQF